Sequencing of this TCR beta chain was carried out in a study of monozygotic twins with inflammatory bowel disease. Broader study findings: Discordant twins showed the same repertoire similarity as concordant twins, possibly from limited power. Clonotypes shared with others were fewer in IBD patients than in healthy twins, especially with disease activity.

Making cDNA involved eight separate reactions per sample. UMIs containing a 6-nucleotide sample barcode were added via template switching. TCRdb reprocessed the 5' RACE reads, keeping one entry per CDR3 protein, no DNA. Its table lists 90,000 to 110,000 distinct CDR3 sequences. In the case of this clonotype: What it recognizes is unknown.

The CDR3 runs to 17 residues. Germline assignment: CDR1 SGHRS and CDR2 YFSETQ. The rearrangement links TRBV5-1 to TRBJ2-1. Specimen: blood. The sequence was obtained from a human donor with ulcerative colitis or Crohn's disease, or a healthy co-twin of an affected twin (not recorded which). CDR3 amino acids: CASSLMTLRGSYNEQFF.